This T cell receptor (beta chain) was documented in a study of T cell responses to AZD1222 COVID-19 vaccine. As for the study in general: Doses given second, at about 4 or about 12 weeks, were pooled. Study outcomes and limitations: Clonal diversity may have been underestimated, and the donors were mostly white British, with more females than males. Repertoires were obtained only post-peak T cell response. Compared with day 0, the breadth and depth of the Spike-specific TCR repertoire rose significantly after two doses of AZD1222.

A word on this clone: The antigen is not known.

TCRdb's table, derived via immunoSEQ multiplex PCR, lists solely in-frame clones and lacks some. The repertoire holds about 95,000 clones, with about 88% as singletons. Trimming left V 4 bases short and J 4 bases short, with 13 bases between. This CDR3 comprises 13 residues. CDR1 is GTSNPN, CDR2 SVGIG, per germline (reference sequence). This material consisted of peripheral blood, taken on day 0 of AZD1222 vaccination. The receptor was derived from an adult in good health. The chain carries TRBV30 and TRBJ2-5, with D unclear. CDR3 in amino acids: CAWTKRLGETQYF. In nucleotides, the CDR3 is TGTGCCTGGACTAAAAGGTTAGGAGAGACCCAGTACTTC. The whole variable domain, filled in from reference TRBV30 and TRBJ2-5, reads SQTIHQWPATLVQPVGSPLSLECTVEGTSNPNLYWYRQAAGRGLQLLFYSVGIGQISSEVPQNLSASRPQDRQFILSSKKLLLSDSGFYLCAWTKRLGETQYFGPGTRLLVL.